These 9 T cell receptor beta chains came from one sample sequenced in a study of memory CD4+ T cells and cytomegalovirus serostatus. Single viable CD3+CD4+CD8-CD45RO+ cells were sorted as the memory CD4+ T cells. Measured with immunoSEQ multiplex PCR; TCRdb has only the in-frame clones, and not every one. The sample carries fewer than 35,000 clones, under 85% recorded once. Sample: memory CD4+ T cells from blood. These receptors were taken from an adult in good health and CMV-seronegative.

The V gene is TRBV6-6, the J gene TRBJ1-4, with D tentatively TRBD1 (6 bases). V was trimmed by 2 bases and J by 7 bases, leaving 14 bases between them. Germline lookup yields CDR1 MNHNY and CDR2 SVGAGI (reference sequence). The CDR3 totals 15 residues. The CDR3 region has the DNA TGTGCCAGCAGTTACGTAGGGGCGGACAGTGAAAAACTGTTTTTT. Protein sequence: CASSYVGADSEKLFF.

The rearrangement uses TRBV5-1 and TRBJ1-1; a weak D match, TRBD1 (5 bases). CDR1 is SGHRS, CDR2 YFSETQ, per germline. V dropped 5 bases and J dropped 8 bases, with 10 bases sitting between them. The CDR3 covers 11 residues. In DNA form, the CDR3 reads TGCGCCAGCAGATTGACAGCCGAAGCTTTCTTT. Translation gives CASRLTAEAFF.

For the CDR3, the DNA is TGTGCCAGCAGCTTACGAGGCTATGAGCAGTTCTTC. Its protein product is CASSLRGYEQFF. The J gene is TRBJ2-1, the V gene TRBV7-6; no firm D call. V was trimmed by 2 bases and J by 8 bases, leaving 7 bases between them. Germline V gene lookup returns CDR1 SGHVS and CDR2 FNYEAQ. This CDR3 has 12 residues.

The chain joins TRBV15 to TRBJ2-3; TRBD2 matches at 11 bases. The CDR3 runs 16 residues. J was trimmed by 5 bases and V by 2 bases; bases with no gene match: 6. In germline, CDR1 is LNHNV, CDR2 YYDKDF (reference sequence). Here the CDR3 reads CATSRSASGGLDTQYF. For the CDR3, the DNA is TGTGCCACCAGCAGATCTGCTAGCGGGGGGTTAGATACGCAGTATTTT.

In its sample, this clone is medium-sized. This rearrangement joins TRBV29-1 to TRBJ1-1; D uncertain. V was trimmed by 5 bases and J by 2 bases, leaving 9 bases between them. CDR3 size: 12 residues. Germline values: CDR1 SQVTM, CDR2 ANQGSEA. Here the CDR3 DNA reads TGCAGCGTTTCGGAAACAAACACTGAAGCTTTCTTT. As protein: CSVSETNTEAFF.

The sample holds one count of this clone. The chain combines TRBV28 with TRBJ1-6; D is undetermined. V lost 0 bases to trimming and J lost 8 bases, with 8 bases between them. Germline values: CDR1 MDHEN, CDR2 SYDVKM. The CDR3 is 14 residues long. The CDR3: CASSLWGSDSPLHF. As DNA, the CDR3 is TGTGCCAGCAGTTTATGGGGGAGTGATTCACCCCTCCACTTT.

The chain has TRBV19 and TRBJ2-7; the D call may be TRBD1 or TRBD2 (6 bases each). The CDR3 totals 13 residues. V was cut by 6 bases and J by 2 bases, with 11 bases left in between. Germline values: CDR1 LNHDA, CDR2 SQIVND (reference sequence). The CDR3 DNA reads TGTGCCAGTAGCGAGGGGGGACCCTACGAGCAGTACTTC. Translation: CASSEGGPYEQYF.

V gene TRBV13 combines with J gene TRBJ2-1; TRBD1 matches at 9 bases. The CDR3 length is 17 residues. V lost 4 bases, J lost 10 bases, and 17 bases stayed unmatched. Germline values: CDR1 PRHDT, CDR2 FYEKMQ (reference sequence). The DNA of the CDR3 is TGTGCCAGCAGCTCCACCATCATGGGACAGGGAGTCAACGAGCAGTTCTTC. It translates to CASSSTIMGQGVNEQFF.

The chain employs TRBV6-1 and TRBJ1-2; D remains ambiguous. CDR3 length equals 13 residues. The germline gives CDR1 MNHNS, CDR2 SASEGT. Trimming removed 4 bases at V and 7 bases at J, with 13 bases between. CDR3 in amino acids: CASSAKPRGGYTF. The CDR3 nucleotides are TGTGCCAGCAGTGCGAAGCCCCGAGGTGGCTACACCTTC.